A selection of T cell receptor beta chains follows, all from one sample in a study of blood T cell repertoires in COVID-19. This table comes from immunoSEQ multiplex PCR, and its TCRdb copy is limited to in-frame clones, with some not included. Here the sample spans about 150,000 clones, about 88% being singletons. Sequenced input: peripheral blood. The receptors shown here come from a woman aged 55-69 years with COVID-19, enrolled during active disease. The CDR3 runs from the conserved cysteine through the conserved F or W. Each record gives: clone size, V gene, D gene, J gene, CDR3 DNA, CDR3 protein. The D gene is left open where the match is weak. Expanded clones get a size class; other rows say once, few or many, or leave the size out.

>-|TRBV25-1|-|TRBJ1-4
TGTGCCAGCAGTGACCCGGACACCTATAATGAAAAACTGTTTTTT
CASSDPDTYNEKLFF
>-|TRBV7-9|TRBD2|TRBJ2-1
TGTGCCAGCAGCTTGATACTAGCGGGAGACCCTCGGGAGCAGTTCTTC
CASSLILAGDPREQFF
>-|TRBV10-3|TRBD1|TRBJ1-4
TGTGCCATCAGTGAAAGACAGGGTGAAAAACTGTTTTTT
CAISERQGEKLFF
>-|TRBV6-5|TRBD2|TRBJ2-7
TGTGCCAGCAGGACGGGGGGGAATTCCTACGAGCAGTACTTC
CASRTGGNSYEQYF
>-|TRBV29-1|-|TRBJ2-2
TGCAGCGTTGAGTGGAGGGGGCTCGACACCGGGGAGCTGTTTTTT
CSVEWRGLDTGELFF
>-|TRBV25-1|TRBD1|TRBJ1-1
TGTGCCAGCAGTGCCAGGGGGCGAATTACTGAAGCTTTCTTT
CASSARGRITEAFF
>-|TRBV25-1|-|TRBJ1-2
TGTGCCAGCAGTGACTGGGCAGGAGGGGATGGCTACACCTTC
CASSDWAGGDGYTF
>once|TRBV14|TRBD1|TRBJ1-1
TGTGCCAGCAGCCAAGAAACAGGGGGCTTAACTGAAGCTTTCTTT
CASSQETGGLTEAFF
>-|TRBV19|-|TRBJ2-7
TGTGCCAGTAGTAGGGACAACTCTCAAGAGCAGTACTTC
CASSRDNSQEQYF
>-|TRBV10-2|-|TRBJ1-4
TGCGCCAGCAAATCAGGGGAGAGGGCAACTAATGAAAAACTGTTTTTT
CASKSGERATNEKLFF
>few|TRBV11-2|-|TRBJ2-7
TGTGCCACCATTCCCGACACGAGCTACGAGCAGTACTTC
CATIPDTSYEQYF
>-|TRBV29-1|TRBD2|TRBJ2-1
TGCAGCGTTGAACTAGCGGCCCTCAATGAGCAGTTCTTC
CSVELAALNEQFF
>few|TRBV7-3|-|TRBJ2-1
TGTGCCAGCAGCTTATGGCAAAACAATGAGCAGTTCTTC
CASSLWQNNEQFF
>once|TRBV18|-|TRBJ1-1
TGTGCCAGCTCACCTCAGGGGATGAACACTGAAGCTTTCTTT
CASSPQGMNTEAFF
>-|TRBV20-1|TRBD2|TRBJ2-1
TGCAGTGCTAGTGATCAAGCGGGGGGGCAATACAATGAGCAGTTCTTC
CSASDQAGGQYNEQFF
>-|TRBV21-1|-|TRBJ1-4
TGTGCCAGCCCAGGGGGCACTAATGAAAAACTGTTTTTT
CASPGGTNEKLFF
>-|TRBV2|TRBD2|TRBJ2-2
TGTGCCAGCAGTCGGACTAGCGGGAGCCCCGGGGAGCTGTTTTTT
CASSRTSGSPGELFF
>-|TRBV7-9|TRBD2|TRBJ2-2
TGTGCCAGCAGCTTAAGAGGTGACCCGGGACTAGCGGGGACCGGGGAGCTGTTTTTT
CASSLRGDPGLAGTGELFF
>-|TRBV11-2|TRBD1|TRBJ1-6
TGTGCCAGCAGCTTAGATTTGGACAGGCGCTCACCCCTCCACTTT
CASSLDLDRRSPLHF
>-|TRBV15|TRBD1|TRBJ2-5
TGTGCCACCAGCCGAGGAATGACAGGGGGCGAAGAGACCCAGTACTTC
CATSRGMTGGEETQYF
>once|TRBV7-3|TRBD2|TRBJ2-1
TGTGCCAGCAGCTTAGTCGCTAGCGGCCCTTACAATGAGCAGTTCTTC
CASSLVASGPYNEQFF
>few|TRBV19|-|TRBJ1-2
TGTGCCAGTACTGGGCTCTATGGCTACACCTTC
CASTGLYGYTF
>-|TRBV5-6|-|TRBJ1-5
TGTGCCAGCAGCTTGCAAGGGGTGGACCAGCCCCAGCATTTT
CASSLQGVDQPQHF
>-|TRBV11-2|-|TRBJ2-7
TGTGCCAGCAGCTTAGAACCGGACACCTCCTACGAGCAGTACTTC
CASSLEPDTSYEQYF
>-|TRBV19|TRBD1|TRBJ1-2
TGTGCCAGTAGTAGACAGGGTGGTGGCTACACCTTC
CASSRQGGGYTF
>few|TRBV9|TRBD1|TRBJ1-1
TGTGCCAGCAGCCTAAGGACAGGGGGCGGAAACACTGAAGCTTTCTTT
CASSLRTGGGNTEAFF
>-|TRBV6-6|TRBD1|TRBJ1-2
TGTGCCAGCAGTTCACAGGGGGTTGGCTATGGCTACACCTTC
CASSSQGVGYGYTF
>-|TRBV23-1|-|TRBJ1-5
TGCGCCAGCAGCCCAATAAGGATCCGCGACAGGAGCAATCAGCCCCAGCATTTT
CASSPIRIRDRSNQPQHF
>-|TRBV11-1|TRBD2|TRBJ2-5
TGTGCCAGCAGCTTAAAGCGGGGCGGTGGGTGGGGGACCCAGTACTTC
CASSLKRGGGWGTQYF
>-|TRBV9|TRBD1|TRBJ1-5
TGTGCCAGCAGCGGGGACAGGGGGCAGCCCCAGCATTTT
CASSGDRGQPQHF
>-|TRBV7-7|TRBD1|TRBJ1-4
TGTGCCAGCAGTCCCGGACAGGATCGGAGTGAAAAACTGTTTTTT
CASSPGQDRSEKLFF
>-|TRBV5-1|-|TRBJ2-5
TGCGCCAGCAGCTCCATTCTGGGGGGTAGGGAGACCCAGTACTTC
CASSSILGGRETQYF
>-|TRBV27|-|TRBJ2-2
TGTGCCAGCAGTTTTCCCCGTATAAGGGGGAAGGAGACCGGGGAGCTGTTTTTT
CASSFPRIRGKETGELFF
>-|TRBV7-8|TRBD1|TRBJ1-2
TGTGCCAGCAGCGTTAGAGGGACAGGGGTTAACTATGGCTACACCTTC
CASSVRGTGVNYGYTF
>-|TRBV5-1|TRBD1|TRBJ1-5
TGCGCCAGCAGCTTGGGTGGGACAGATAATCAGCCCCAGCATTTT
CASSLGGTDNQPQHF
>-|TRBV19|-|TRBJ1-2
TGTGCCAGTAGTATAGAGGAGGGGAATGGCTACACCTTC
CASSIEEGNGYTF
>-|TRBV2|TRBD1|TRBJ1-5
TGTGCCAGCAGGCAGGACAGGGGGGACAATCAGCCCCAGCATTTT
CASRQDRGDNQPQHF
>-|TRBV19|TRBD1|TRBJ1-5
TGTGCCAGTTCGGACAGGGTCAATCAGCCCCAGCATTTT
CASSDRVNQPQHF
>-|TRBV15|-|TRBJ1-2
TGTGCCACCAGCAGTCTAAACTATGGGACAACTAACTATGGCTACACCTTC
CATSSLNYGTTNYGYTF
>-|TRBV19|-|TRBJ1-1
TGTGCCAGTAGAGTGGAGACCTTGGGCACTGAAGCTTTCTTT
CASRVETLGTEAFF
>-|TRBV7-9|-|TRBJ1-2
TGTGCCAGCAGCTCCCTCCAGGGGCCAAGGAACTATGGCTACACCTTC
CASSSLQGPRNYGYTF
>-|TRBV5-1|TRBD1|TRBJ1-2
TGCGCCAGCAGCTTGGCGGGACAGCAGGGCTACACCTTC
CASSLAGQQGYTF
>-|TRBV18|-|TRBJ1-3
TGTGCCAGCTCATTTACAGAGAGCTCTGGAAACACCATATATTTT
CASSFTESSGNTIYF
>-|TRBV2|-|TRBJ2-5
TGTGCCAGCAGGGTTCGCTCGGGTATTGAGACCCAGTACTTC
CASRVRSGIETQYF
>-|TRBV25-1|TRBD2|TRBJ2-1
TGTGCCAGCGGACTAGCGGGTACAAATGAGCAGTTCTTC
CASGLAGTNEQFF
>-|TRBV24-1|TRBD1|TRBJ1-1
TGTGCCACCAGTGATTCCGGGACAGCGAACACTGAAGCTTTCTTT
CATSDSGTANTEAFF
>-|TRBV29-1|TRBD1|TRBJ2-5
TGCAGCTTCGCCAGGGGGGAGACCCAGTACTTC
CSFARGETQYF
>many|TRBV5-1|TRBD2|TRBJ2-2
TGCGCCAGCAGCTCATCGGTAGCGGGAGTCTCTGTGGGGGAGCTGTTTTTT
CASSSSVAGVSVGELFF
>-|TRBV9|TRBD2|TRBJ2-5
TGTGCCAGCAGCGTAGCGGGAGGGCCTGGTGAGACCCAGTACTTC
CASSVAGGPGETQYF